A selection of T cell receptor beta chains follows, all from one sample in a study of cytomegalovirus exposure and HLA in healthy donors. Profiled with immunoSEQ multiplex PCR; TCRdb holds only in-frame clones, not every one. The sample comprises 180,000 or so clones, roughly 73% of which are singletons, and about 3.4% rests with the top ten. Material: PBMCs. The receptors stem from a female donor in good health and CMV-seronegative. CDR3s include the opening cysteine and the closing phenylalanine or tryptophan. The order of the fields is V gene, clone size, J gene, D gene, CDR3 DNA, CDR3 protein. A D gene is named only where the DNA matches it firmly. Not all rows give a size; the values are once, few, many and, for expanded clones, a class.

>TRBV7-3|.|TRBJ2-3|TRBD2
TGTGCCAGCAGCTTAGCGACTAGCGGGACTACAGATACGCAGTATTTT
CASSLATSGTTDTQYF
>TRBV5-8|.|TRBJ2-2|TRBD1
TGTGCCAGCAGCGGGGACAGGGTGAACACCGGGGAGCTGTTTTTT
CASSGDRVNTGELFF
>TRBV7-8|.|TRBJ1-1|.
TGTGCCAGCAGCTTATCTGCGCCGAACACTGAAGCTTTCTTT
CASSLSAPNTEAFF
>TRBV6-1|.|TRBJ1-2|.
TGTGCCAGCAGGATCCGGGGGAACTATGGCTACACCTTC
CASRIRGNYGYTF
>TRBV15|.|TRBJ1-4|.
TGTGCCACCAGCCCCTTAGGGGCGGGGGGCGAAAAACTGTTTTTT
CATSPLGAGGEKLFF
>TRBV2|.|TRBJ2-7|TRBD1
TGTGCCAGCAGTGAACCCGTGGACAGGGACCTTCAGTACTTC
CASSEPVDRDLQYF
>TRBV28|.|TRBJ1-4|.
TGTGCCAGCAGTTTATCCGGGCCCCGGGGTGAAAAACTGTTTTTT
CASSLSGPRGEKLFF
>TRBV7-6|once|TRBJ1-5|TRBD1
TGTGCCAGCAGCAGACAGGGGGCTGGGCAGCCCCAGCATTTT
CASSRQGAGQPQHF
>TRBV21-1|.|TRBJ1-6|.
TGTGCCAGCAGGGTCCGGGACAGGGTTTTTCATTCACCCCTCCACTTT
CASRVRDRVFHSPLHF
>TRBV15|.|TRBJ1-1|.
TGTGCCACCAGCAGAGATCGGGGGACTGAAGCTTTCTTT
CATSRDRGTEAFF
>TRBV18|.|TRBJ2-2|.
TGTGCCAGCGCGAATGCCCCGGGGAACACCGGGGAGCTGTTTTTT
CASANAPGNTGELFF
>TRBV2|.|TRBJ2-7|TRBD2
TGTGCCAGTACTTATCGGACTAGCGGCCACGAGCAGTACTTC
CASTYRTSGHEQYF
>TRBV19|once|TRBJ1-1|TRBD1
TGTGCCAGTTGGACAGGGGGCTGGACTGAAGCTTTCTTT
CASWTGGWTEAFF
>TRBV11-2|.|TRBJ1-2|TRBD1
TGTGCCAGCAGCTTAGCCGCGACAGGGGCCTATGGCTACACCTTC
CASSLAATGAYGYTF
>TRBV2|once|TRBJ2-1|.
TGTGCCAGCACATTCTCCCGTCAGGGAGGCAATGAGCAGTTCTTC
CASTFSRQGGNEQFF
>TRBV27|few|TRBJ1-1|.
TGTGCCATATCACAGGGAACTGAAGCTTTCTTT
CAISQGTEAFF
>TRBV6-1|.|TRBJ2-1|TRBD2
TGTGCCAGCAGTCCGACTAGCGGGTCCTACAATGAGCAGTTCTTC
CASSPTSGSYNEQFF
>TRBV28|.|TRBJ2-5|TRBD2
TGTGCCAGCACTTCTACAGCGGGGGGCCAAGAGACCCAGTACTTC
CASTSTAGGQETQYF
>TRBV6-5|.|TRBJ1-2|.
TGTGCCAGCAGTCTAGCGGGCCTTGGGGGTGGCTACACCTTC
CASSLAGLGGGYTF
>TRBV19|.|TRBJ2-7|TRBD1
TGTGCCAGTAGTATGCAGGGGGAGCGATCCTACGAGCAGTACTTC
CASSMQGERSYEQYF
>TRBV6-6|.|TRBJ1-6|TRBD1
TGTGCCACGTCACAGGGGCAGCTTTATAATTCACCCCTCCACTTT
CATSQGQLYNSPLHF
>TRBV29-1|.|TRBJ2-5|TRBD2
TGCAGCGTTGAATACGGGAGGGAGACCCAGTACTTC
CSVEYGRETQYF
>TRBV4-3|.|TRBJ1-5|.
TGCGCCAGCAGCCCAGCTACAGCTAGCAATCAGCCCCAGCATTTT
CASSPATASNQPQHF
>TRBV2|.|TRBJ1-6|TRBD1
TGTGCCAGCAGTGAATCTGGGACAGGCGCACCCCTCCACTTT
CASSESGTGAPLHF
>TRBV7-2|few|TRBJ2-1|.
TGTGCCAGCAGCTGGCAGAACTACAATGAGCAGTTCTTC
CASSWQNYNEQFF
>TRBV7-9|.|TRBJ2-1|TRBD2
TGTGCCAGCAGCTTAGTAGCGGGAGGTGACAATGAGCAGTTCTTC
CASSLVAGGDNEQFF
>TRBV6-5|.|TRBJ2-5|.
TGTGCCAGCAGATCTCCGGGACTAGAGACCCAGTACTTC
CASRSPGLETQYF
>TRBV5-1|.|TRBJ2-5|TRBD2
TGCGCCAGCTCGCGGGAGGCCCAAGAGACCCAGTACTTC
CASSREAQETQYF
>TRBV7-2|.|TRBJ1-1|TRBD1
TGTGCCAGCAGCTTAAGGGACAGGGATGGGGCTTTCTTT
CASSLRDRDGAFF
>TRBV5-1|.|TRBJ2-2|TRBD2
TGCGCCAGCAGCTTACTCCGACAAGGGACTAGCGCGACGAACACCGGGGAGCTGTTTTTT
CASSLLRQGTSATNTGELFF
>TRBV6-5|.|TRBJ2-2|.
TGTGCCAGCAGTAGGGGTTGGAACACCGGGGAGCTGTTTTTT
CASSRGWNTGELFF
>TRBV6-1|.|TRBJ2-7|.
TGTGCCAGCAGTGAACCTGGGGGGATCTACGAGCAGTACTTC
CASSEPGGIYEQYF
>TRBV5-1|.|TRBJ1-5|.
TGCGCCAGCAGTGTAGGGGCAGGCAATCAGCCCCAGCATTTT
CASSVGAGNQPQHF
>TRBV7-9|few|TRBJ2-7|.
TGTGCCAGCAGCTTCAGAACAGCCGACAACGAGCAGTACTTC
CASSFRTADNEQYF
>TRBV5-8|once|TRBJ1-6|.
TGTGCCAGCAGCTTGGATGGCAGTCGCTCCTATAATTCACCCCTCCACTTT
CASSLDGSRSYNSPLHF
>TRBV4-2|.|TRBJ2-3|.
TGTGCCAGCAGCCGAAGCGGACGCACAGATACGCAGTATTTT
CASSRSGRTDTQYF
>TRBV6-5|.|TRBJ1-5|.
TGTGCCAGCAGTTACGGGAGGCCATATAGCAATCAGCCCCAGCATTTT
CASSYGRPYSNQPQHF
>TRBV4-1|.|TRBJ1-1|.
TGCGCCAGCAGCCCGTTCGGGGGGGCGGGCACTGAAGCTTTCTTT
CASSPFGGAGTEAFF
>TRBV10-1|.|TRBJ2-1|.
TGCGCCAGCAGTGACTTGAATCGGGAGTCCAATGAGCAGTTCTTC
CASSDLNRESNEQFF
>TRBV25-1|.|TRBJ1-2|.
TGTGCCAGCAGAAAGGCTCGGGACAATAGCAACTATGGCTACACCTTC
CASRKARDNSNYGYTF
>TRBV27|.|TRBJ1-4|TRBD1
TGTGCCAGCAGTTTGGCGGGACAGATTAATGAAAAACTGTTTTTT
CASSLAGQINEKLFF